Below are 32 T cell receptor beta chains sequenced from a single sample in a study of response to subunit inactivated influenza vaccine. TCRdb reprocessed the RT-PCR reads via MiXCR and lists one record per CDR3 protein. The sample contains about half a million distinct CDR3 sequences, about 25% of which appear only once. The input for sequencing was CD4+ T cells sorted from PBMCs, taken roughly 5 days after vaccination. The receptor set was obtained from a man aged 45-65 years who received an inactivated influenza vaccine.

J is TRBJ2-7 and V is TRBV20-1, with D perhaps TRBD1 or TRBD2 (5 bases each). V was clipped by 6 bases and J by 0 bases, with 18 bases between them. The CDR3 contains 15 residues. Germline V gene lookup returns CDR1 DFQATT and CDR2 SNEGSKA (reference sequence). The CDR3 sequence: CSAEYPGPSSYEQYF. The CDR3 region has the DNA TGCAGTGCAGAATACCCGGGACCCAGCTCCTACGAGCAGTACTTC.

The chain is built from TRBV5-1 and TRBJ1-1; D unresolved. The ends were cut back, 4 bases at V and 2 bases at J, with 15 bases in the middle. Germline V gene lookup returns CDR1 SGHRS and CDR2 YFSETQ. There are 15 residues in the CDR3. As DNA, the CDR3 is TGCGCCAGCAGCGTAAGTTGGGAGACTAACACTGAAGCTTTCTTT. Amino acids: CASSVSWETNTEAFF.

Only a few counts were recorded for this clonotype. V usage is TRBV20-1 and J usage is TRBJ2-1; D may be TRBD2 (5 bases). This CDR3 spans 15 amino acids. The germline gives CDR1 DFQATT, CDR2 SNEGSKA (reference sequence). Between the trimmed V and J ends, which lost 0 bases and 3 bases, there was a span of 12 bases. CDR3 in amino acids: CSARDFGLDYNEQFF. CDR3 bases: TGCAGTGCTAGAGATTTTGGACTCGACTACAATGAGCAGTTCTTC.

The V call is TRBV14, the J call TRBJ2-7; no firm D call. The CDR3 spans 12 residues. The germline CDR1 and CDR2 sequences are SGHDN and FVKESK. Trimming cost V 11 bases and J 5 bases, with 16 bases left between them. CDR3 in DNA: TGTGCCCGAGGACCCTTTTGGCACGAGCAGTACTTC. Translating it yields CARGPFWHEQYF.

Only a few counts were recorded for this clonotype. The chain's CDR3 is CASSLARGSQWYF. CDR3 nucleotide sequence: TGTGCCAGCAGCTTAGCCAGGGGGAGCCAGTGGTACTTC. The V and J genes are TRBV7-2 and TRBJ2-4; TRBD1 aligns across 7 bases. Germline-derived CDR1 and CDR2 are SGHTA and FQGNSA. With V trimmed by 0 bases and J by 15 bases, 8 bases remained unmatched. The CDR3 totals 13 residues. Supplemented by reference TRBV7-2 and TRBJ2-4, the full variable domain reads GAGVSQSPSNKVTEKGKDVELRCDPISGHTALYWYRQSLGQGLEFLIYFQGNSAPDKSGLPSDRFSAERTGGSVSTLTIQRTQQEDSAVYLCASSLARGSQWYFGAGTRLSVL.

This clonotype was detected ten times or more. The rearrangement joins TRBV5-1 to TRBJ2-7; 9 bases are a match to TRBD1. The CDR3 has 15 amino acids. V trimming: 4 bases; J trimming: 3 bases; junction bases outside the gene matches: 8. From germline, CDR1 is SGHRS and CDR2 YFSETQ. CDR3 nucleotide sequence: TGCGCCAGCAGCGGAGAGGGGACAGGGATCTACGAGCAGTACTTC. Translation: CASSGEGTGIYEQYF.

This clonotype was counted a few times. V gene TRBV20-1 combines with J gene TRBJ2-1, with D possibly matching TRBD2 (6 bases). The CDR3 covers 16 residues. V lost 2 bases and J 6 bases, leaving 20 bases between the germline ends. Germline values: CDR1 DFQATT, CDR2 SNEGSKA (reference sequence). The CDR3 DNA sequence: TGCAGTGCTAGATCCTTTCTCGGGAGCGAGGGCAATGAGCAGTTCTTC. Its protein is CSARSFLGSEGNEQFF.

Here the CDR3 reads CSASGVEANTYEQYF. The CDR3 coding sequence is TGCAGTGCTAGTGGGGTTGAAGCCAATACCTACGAGCAGTACTTC. The chain joins TRBV20-1 to TRBJ2-7; no clear D. Per the germline V gene, CDR1 is DFQATT and CDR2 is SNEGSKA (reference sequence). This CDR3 comprises 15 residues. V lost 3 bases to trimming and J lost 2 bases, with 17 bases between them.

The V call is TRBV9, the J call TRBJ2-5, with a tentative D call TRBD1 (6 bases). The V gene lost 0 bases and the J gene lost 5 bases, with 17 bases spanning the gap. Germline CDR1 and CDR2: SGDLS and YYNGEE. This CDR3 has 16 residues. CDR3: CASSVGTRGSKETQYF. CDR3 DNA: TGTGCCAGCAGCGTAGGGACCAGGGGTTCGAAGGAGACCCAGTACTTC.

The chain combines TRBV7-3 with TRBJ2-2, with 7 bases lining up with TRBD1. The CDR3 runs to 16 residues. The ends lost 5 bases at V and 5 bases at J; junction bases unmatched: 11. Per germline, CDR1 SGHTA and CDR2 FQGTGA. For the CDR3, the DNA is TGTGCCAGCAGCCCCCTCTACAGGGGTAGAACCGGGGAGCTGTTTTTT. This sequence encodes CASSPLYRGRTGELFF.

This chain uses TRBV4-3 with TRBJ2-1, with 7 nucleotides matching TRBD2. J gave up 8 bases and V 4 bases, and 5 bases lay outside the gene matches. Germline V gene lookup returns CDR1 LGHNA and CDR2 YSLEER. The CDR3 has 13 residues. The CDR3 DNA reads TGCGCCAGCAGCCTCCGCGGGGGAGATGAGCAGTTCTTC. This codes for CASSLRGGDEQFF.

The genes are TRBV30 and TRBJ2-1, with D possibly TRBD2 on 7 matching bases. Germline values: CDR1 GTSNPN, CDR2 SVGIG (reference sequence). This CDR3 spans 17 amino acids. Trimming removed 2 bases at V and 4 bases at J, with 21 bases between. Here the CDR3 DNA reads TGTGCCTGGAGTAAGGGAATGGGGGGGCTACTTTACAATGAGCAGTTCTTC. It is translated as CAWSKGMGGLLYNEQFF.

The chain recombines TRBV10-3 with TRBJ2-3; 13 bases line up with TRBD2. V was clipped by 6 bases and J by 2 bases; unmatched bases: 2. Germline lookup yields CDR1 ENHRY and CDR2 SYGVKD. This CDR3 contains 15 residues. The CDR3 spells CAIRGTSGTTDTQYF. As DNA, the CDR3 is TGTGCCATCAGAGGGACTAGCGGGACCACAGATACGCAGTATTTT.

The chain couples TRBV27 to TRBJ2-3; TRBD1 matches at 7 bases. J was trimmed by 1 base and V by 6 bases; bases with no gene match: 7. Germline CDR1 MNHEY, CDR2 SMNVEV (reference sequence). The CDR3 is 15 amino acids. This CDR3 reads CASRTTGLGTDTQYF. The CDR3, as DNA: TGTGCCAGCAGAACGACAGGGCTTGGCACAGATACGCAGTATTTT.

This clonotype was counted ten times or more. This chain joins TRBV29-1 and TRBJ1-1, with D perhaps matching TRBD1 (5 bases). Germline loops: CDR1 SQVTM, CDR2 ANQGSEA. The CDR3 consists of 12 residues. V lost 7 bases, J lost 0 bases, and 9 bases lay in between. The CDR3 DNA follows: TGCAGCGCAATGACAGTGAACACTGAAGCTTTCTTT. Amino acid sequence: CSAMTVNTEAFF.

This CDR3 is CSARDLDAGSYEQYF. The DNA of the CDR3 is TGCAGTGCTAGAGATTTGGACGCAGGCTCCTACGAGCAGTACTTC. J is TRBJ2-7 and V is TRBV20-1, with D uncertain. The CDR3 loop spans 15 amino acids. V dropped 0 bases and J dropped 0 bases, with 12 bases sitting between them. Germline V gene data show CDR1 as DFQATT and CDR2 as SNEGSKA (reference sequence).

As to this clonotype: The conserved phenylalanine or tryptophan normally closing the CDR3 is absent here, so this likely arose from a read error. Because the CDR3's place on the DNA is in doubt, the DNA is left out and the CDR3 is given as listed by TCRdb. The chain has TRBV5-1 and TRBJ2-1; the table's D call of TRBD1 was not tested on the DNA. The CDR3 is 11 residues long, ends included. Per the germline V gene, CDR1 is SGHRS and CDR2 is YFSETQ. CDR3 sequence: CASSPQTGGQL.

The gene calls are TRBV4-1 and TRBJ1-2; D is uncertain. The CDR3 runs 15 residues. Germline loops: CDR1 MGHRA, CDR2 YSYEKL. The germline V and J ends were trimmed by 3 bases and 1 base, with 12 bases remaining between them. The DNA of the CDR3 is TGCGCCAGCAGCCACCCCGGGGTGCTTAACTATGGCTACACCTTC. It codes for CASSHPGVLNYGYTF.

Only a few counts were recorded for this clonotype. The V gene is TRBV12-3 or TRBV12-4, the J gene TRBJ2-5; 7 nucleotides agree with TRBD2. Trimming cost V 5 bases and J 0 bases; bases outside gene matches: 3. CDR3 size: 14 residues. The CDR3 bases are TGTGCCAGCAGTCTACTAGCGAACCAAGAGACCCAGTACTTC. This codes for CASSLLANQETQYF.

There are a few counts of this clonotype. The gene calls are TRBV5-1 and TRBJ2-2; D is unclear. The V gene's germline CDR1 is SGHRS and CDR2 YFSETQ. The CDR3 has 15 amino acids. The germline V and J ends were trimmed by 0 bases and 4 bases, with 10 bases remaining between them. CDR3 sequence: CASSLDSAPTGELFF. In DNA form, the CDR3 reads TGCGCCAGCAGCTTGGATTCAGCCCCCACCGGGGAGCTGTTTTTT.

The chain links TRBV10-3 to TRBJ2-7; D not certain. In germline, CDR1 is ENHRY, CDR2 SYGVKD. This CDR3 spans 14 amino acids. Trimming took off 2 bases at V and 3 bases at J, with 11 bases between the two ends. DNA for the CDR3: TGTGCCATCAGTGAGCGATCAGGACGCTACGAGCAGTACTTC. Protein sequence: CAISERSGRYEQYF.

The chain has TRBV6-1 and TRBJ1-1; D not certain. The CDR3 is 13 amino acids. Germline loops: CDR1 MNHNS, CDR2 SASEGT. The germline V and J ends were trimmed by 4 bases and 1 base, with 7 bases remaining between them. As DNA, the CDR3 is TGTGCCAGCAGTGGGTCAGGGAACACTGAAGCTTTCTTT. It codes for CASSGSGNTEAFF.

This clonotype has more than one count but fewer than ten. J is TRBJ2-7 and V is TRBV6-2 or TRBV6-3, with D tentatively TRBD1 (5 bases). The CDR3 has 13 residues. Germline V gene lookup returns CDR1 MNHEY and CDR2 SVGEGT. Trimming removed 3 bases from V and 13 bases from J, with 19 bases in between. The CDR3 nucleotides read TGTGCCAGCAGTTATGCCCCACGACAGCTCCTCTACTTC. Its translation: CASSYAPRQLLYF.

CDR3 amino acids: CASYLVEGQPQHF. The CDR3 nucleotides read TGTGCCAGCTATTTGGTTGAGGGTCAGCCCCAGCATTTT. V gene TRBV28 combines with J gene TRBJ1-5; no clear D gene. The CDR3 contains 13 residues. V gave up 8 bases and J gave up 6 bases, with 14 bases separating them. Germline V CDR1 and CDR2: MDHEN, SYDVKM.

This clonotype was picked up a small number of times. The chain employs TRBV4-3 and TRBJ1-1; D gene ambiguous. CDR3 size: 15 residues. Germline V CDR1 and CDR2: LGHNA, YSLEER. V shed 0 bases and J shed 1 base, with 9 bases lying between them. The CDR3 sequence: CASSQDMTRNTEAFF. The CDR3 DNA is TGCGCCAGCAGCCAAGATATGACGAGGAACACTGAAGCTTTCTTT.

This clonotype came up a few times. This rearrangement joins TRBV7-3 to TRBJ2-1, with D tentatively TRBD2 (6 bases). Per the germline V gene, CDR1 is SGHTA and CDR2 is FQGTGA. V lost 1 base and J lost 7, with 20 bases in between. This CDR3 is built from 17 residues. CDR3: CASSLMSAAAAGNEQFF. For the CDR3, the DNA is TGTGCCAGCAGCTTAATGTCCGCGGCGGCAGCGGGTAATGAGCAGTTCTTC.

Written as DNA, the CDR3 is TGTGCCAGCAGTATGACTAGTCGGCCGACCCAGTACTTC. Its protein product is CASSMTSRPTQYF. V is TRBV12-3 or TRBV12-4 and J is TRBJ2-5, with D tentatively TRBD2 (6 bases). V was clipped by 5 bases and J by 7 bases, with 14 bases between them. The CDR3 covers 13 residues.

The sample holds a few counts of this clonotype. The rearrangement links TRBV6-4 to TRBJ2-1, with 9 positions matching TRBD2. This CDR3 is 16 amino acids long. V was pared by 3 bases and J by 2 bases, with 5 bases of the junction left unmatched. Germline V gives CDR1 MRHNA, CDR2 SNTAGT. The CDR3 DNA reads TGTGCCAGCAGTGATCGGGGCGGGAGGGCCTACAATGAGCAGTTCTTC. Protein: CASSDRGGRAYNEQFF.

The CDR3 protein is CASSVPTSGTGDTQYF. As DNA, the CDR3 is TGTGCCAGCAGCGTCCCGACTAGCGGGACCGGAGATACGCAGTATTTT. The chain is built from TRBV9 and TRBJ2-3; 11 positions agree with TRBD2. The V gene's germline CDR1 is SGDLS and CDR2 YYNGEE. Trimming cost V 2 bases and J 5 bases; bases outside gene matches: 7. CDR3 length: 16 residues.

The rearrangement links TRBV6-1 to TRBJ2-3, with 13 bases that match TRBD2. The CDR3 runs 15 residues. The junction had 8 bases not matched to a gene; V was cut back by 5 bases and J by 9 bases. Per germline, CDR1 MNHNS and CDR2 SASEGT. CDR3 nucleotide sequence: TGTGCCAGCAGTCGACTAGCGGGGGGTTCGTACACGCAGTATTTT. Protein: CASSRLAGGSYTQYF.

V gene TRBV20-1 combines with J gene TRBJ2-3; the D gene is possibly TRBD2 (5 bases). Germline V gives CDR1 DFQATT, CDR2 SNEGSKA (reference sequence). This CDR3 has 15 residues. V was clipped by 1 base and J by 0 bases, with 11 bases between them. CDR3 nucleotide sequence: TGCAGTGCTAGAGGTGCTCGGGGTAGCACAGATACGCAGTATTTT. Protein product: CSARGARGSTDTQYF.

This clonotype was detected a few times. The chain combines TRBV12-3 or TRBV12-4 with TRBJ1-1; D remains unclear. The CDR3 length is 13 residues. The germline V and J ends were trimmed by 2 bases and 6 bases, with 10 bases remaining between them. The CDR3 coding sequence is TGTGCCAGCAGTTTAAGGGTTGCGGCTGAAGCTTTCTTT. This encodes CASSLRVAAEAFF.